The rows below give T cell receptor beta chains drawn from one sample of a study of blood T cell repertoires in COVID-19. The data were produced by immunoSEQ multiplex PCR, yet TCRdb's version contains in-frame clones alone and is incomplete. The sample has about 140,000 clones; 80% are singletons. Specimen: peripheral blood. The receptor source for this set is a man in his sixties or seventies who had recovered from COVID-19. CDR3s include the opening cysteine and the closing phenylalanine or tryptophan. The order of the fields is J gene, V gene, D gene, clone size, CDR3 DNA, CDR3 protein. The D gene is left open where the match is weak. Size values are once, few and many counts, or a class for expanded clones, and some rows have none.

J gene: TRBJ2-3; V gene: TRBV19; D gene: TRBD2; clone size: few; CDR3 DNA: TGTGCCAGTAGTAAGGGACTAGCGGGAGGTACAGATACGCAGTATTTT; CDR3 protein: CASSKGLAGGTDTQYF
J gene: TRBJ2-5; V gene: TRBV30; D gene: .; clone size: few; CDR3 DNA: TGTGCCTGGAGTGTACGTAGGAGGTACCAAGAGACCCAGTACTTC; CDR3 protein: CAWSVRRRYQETQYF
J gene: TRBJ2-1; V gene: TRBV5-1; D gene: TRBD2; clone size: .; CDR3 DNA: TGCGCCAGCAGCTTGGCCGGAGGCAGCGGGGATGAGCAGTTCTTC; CDR3 protein: CASSLAGGSGDEQFF
J gene: TRBJ1-2; V gene: TRBV5-1; D gene: TRBD1; clone size: few; CDR3 DNA: TGCGCCAGCAGCGTAGGGGACAGAGATTATGGCTACACCTTC; CDR3 protein: CASSVGDRDYGYTF
J gene: TRBJ2-2; V gene: TRBV10-1; D gene: .; clone size: many; CDR3 DNA: TGCGCCTGCGGCCCCAACACCGGGGAGCTGTTTTTT; CDR3 protein: CACGPNTGELFF
J gene: TRBJ2-7; V gene: TRBV6-2/TRBV6-3; D gene: TRBD2; clone size: .; CDR3 DNA: TGTGCCAGCAGTTACTCGACTAGCGGGAGAGAGCAGTACTTC; CDR3 protein: CASSYSTSGREQYF
J gene: TRBJ2-1; V gene: TRBV9; D gene: TRBD2; clone size: .; CDR3 DNA: TGTGCCAGCAGCGCCAGCGGGAACTCCTACAATGAGCAGTTCTTC; CDR3 protein: CASSASGNSYNEQFF
J gene: TRBJ2-6; V gene: TRBV9; D gene: TRBD2; clone size: .; CDR3 DNA: TGTGCCAGCAGCGGAACTAGCGGGAGGTACTCTGGGGCCAACGTCCTGACTTTC; CDR3 protein: CASSGTSGRYSGANVLTF
J gene: TRBJ2-1; V gene: TRBV7-9; D gene: .; clone size: .; CDR3 DNA: TGTGCCAGCAGCCCCCGGATGACGAGGTGGACTTCCTACAATGAGCAGTTCTTC; CDR3 protein: CASSPRMTRWTSYNEQFF
J gene: TRBJ1-1; V gene: TRBV29-1; D gene: .; clone size: .; CDR3 DNA: TGCAGCGTTGAAAATGGCGCTTTCTTT; CDR3 protein: CSVENGAFF
J gene: TRBJ2-1; V gene: TRBV2; D gene: TRBD2; clone size: few; CDR3 DNA: TGTGCCGGCGGGACTAGCGGTTACAATGAGCAGTTCTTC; CDR3 protein: CAGGTSGYNEQFF
J gene: TRBJ1-1; V gene: TRBV29-1; D gene: .; clone size: .; CDR3 DNA: TGCAGCGCTGGACAACTTGAAGCTTTCTTT; CDR3 protein: CSAGQLEAFF
J gene: TRBJ1-1; V gene: TRBV7-9; D gene: .; clone size: .; CDR3 DNA: TGTGCCAGCAGCTTCCAGGGGCCTGAAGCTTTCTTT; CDR3 protein: CASSFQGPEAFF
J gene: TRBJ1-5; V gene: TRBV4-3; D gene: .; clone size: .; CDR3 DNA: TGCGCCAGCAGCCAAGTCAGGGGAGCGTATCAGCCCCAGCATTTT; CDR3 protein: CASSQVRGAYQPQHF
J gene: TRBJ2-1; V gene: TRBV4-1; D gene: .; clone size: .; CDR3 DNA: TGCGCCAGCAGCGATGGGTGGGGCACCTCCAATGAGCAGTTCTTC; CDR3 protein: CASSDGWGTSNEQFF
J gene: TRBJ1-1; V gene: TRBV10-2; D gene: .; clone size: .; CDR3 DNA: TGCGCCAGCAGTGAGGATTCCGGGAGAATGAAACCAGCTTTCTTT; CDR3 protein: CASSEDSGRMKPAFF
J gene: TRBJ2-5; V gene: TRBV18; D gene: TRBD1; clone size: .; CDR3 DNA: TGTGCCAGCTCACCACGGGACAGGGGGCTCCAAGAGACCCAGTACTTC; CDR3 protein: CASSPRDRGLQETQYF
J gene: TRBJ2-2; V gene: TRBV7-2; D gene: .; clone size: .; CDR3 DNA: TGTGCCAGCACCCTAAGGCAGGCGAACACCGGGGAGCTGTTTTTT; CDR3 protein: CASTLRQANTGELFF
J gene: TRBJ1-2; V gene: TRBV19; D gene: .; clone size: .; CDR3 DNA: TGTGCCAGTAGTGCCCCTACGGGTGGCTACACCTTC; CDR3 protein: CASSAPTGGYTF
J gene: TRBJ1-1; V gene: TRBV11-3; D gene: .; clone size: .; CDR3 DNA: TGTGCCAGCAGCTTAGGGACTAACACTGAAGCTTTCTTT; CDR3 protein: CASSLGTNTEAFF
J gene: TRBJ2-3; V gene: TRBV11-3; D gene: TRBD2; clone size: once; CDR3 DNA: TGTGCCAGCAGCCCAGGGACTAGTAACGACGATACGCAGTATTTT; CDR3 protein: CASSPGTSNDDTQYF
J gene: TRBJ1-5; V gene: TRBV27; D gene: .; clone size: .; CDR3 DNA: TGTGCCAGCAGCCCCTTCGCCCGGCAGCCCCAGCATTTT; CDR3 protein: CASSPFARQPQHF
J gene: TRBJ1-2; V gene: TRBV3-1/TRBV3-2; D gene: .; clone size: .; CDR3 DNA: TGTGCCAGCAGCCAAGATTACAGGAACTATGGCTACACCTTC; CDR3 protein: CASSQDYRNYGYTF
J gene: TRBJ1-2; V gene: TRBV29-1; D gene: TRBD1; clone size: once; CDR3 DNA: TGCAGCGTTCCTACGCCAGGGGGCTATGGCTACACCTTC; CDR3 protein: CSVPTPGGYGYTF
J gene: TRBJ1-1; V gene: TRBV4-1; D gene: .; clone size: .; CDR3 DNA: TGCGCCAGCAGCCAACAGATCGGGAGGGCGGACACTGAAGCTTTCTTT; CDR3 protein: CASSQQIGRADTEAFF
J gene: TRBJ2-1; V gene: TRBV27; D gene: TRBD2; clone size: .; CDR3 DNA: TGTGCCAGCAGCTTGGGACTAGCCCTCTACAATGAGCAGTTCTTC; CDR3 protein: CASSLGLALYNEQFF